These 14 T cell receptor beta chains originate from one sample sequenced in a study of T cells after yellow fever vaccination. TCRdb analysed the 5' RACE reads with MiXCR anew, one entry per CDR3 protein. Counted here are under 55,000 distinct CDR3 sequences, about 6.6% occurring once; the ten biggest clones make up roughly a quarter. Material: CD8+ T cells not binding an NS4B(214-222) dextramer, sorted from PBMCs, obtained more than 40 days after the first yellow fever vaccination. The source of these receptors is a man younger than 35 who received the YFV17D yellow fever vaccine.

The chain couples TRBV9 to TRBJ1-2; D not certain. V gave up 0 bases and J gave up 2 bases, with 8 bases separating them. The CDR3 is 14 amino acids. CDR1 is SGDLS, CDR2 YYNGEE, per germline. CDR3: CASSVAARNYGYTF. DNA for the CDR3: TGTGCCAGCAGCGTAGCCGCCAGGAACTATGGCTACACCTTC. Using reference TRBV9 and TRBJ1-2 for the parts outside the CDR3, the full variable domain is DSGVTQTPKHLITATGQRVTLRCSPRSGDLSVYWYQQSLDQGLQFLIQYYNGEERAKGNILERFSAQQFPDLHSELNLSSLELGDSALYFCASSVAARNYGYTFGSGTRLTVV.

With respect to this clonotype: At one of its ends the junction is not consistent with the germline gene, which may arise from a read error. The CDR3 DNA is TGTGCCTGCAGTGATCCAGCGGGGGACTCCACAGATACGCAGTATTTT. This gives the protein CACSDPAGDSTDTQYF. The genes are TRBV2 and TRBJ2-3; 8 bases fit TRBD2. The CDR3 has 16 amino acids. Per germline, CDR1 SNHLY and CDR2 FYNNEI. Full variable domain (rest looked up from reference TRBV2 and TRBJ2-3): EPEVTQTPSHQVTQMGQEVILRCVPISNHLYFYWYRQILGQKVEFLVSFYNNEISEKSEIFDDQFSVERPDGSNFTLKIRSTKLEDSAMYFCACSDPAGDSTDTQYFGPGTRLTVL.

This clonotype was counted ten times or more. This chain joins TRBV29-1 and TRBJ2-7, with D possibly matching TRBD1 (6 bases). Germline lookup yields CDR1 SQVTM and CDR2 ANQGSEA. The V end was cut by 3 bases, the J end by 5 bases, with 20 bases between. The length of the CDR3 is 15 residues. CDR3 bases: TGCAGCGTTGAGGACCCGGACAGACGGAGAAACGAGCAGTACTTC. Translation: CSVEDPDRRRNEQYF.

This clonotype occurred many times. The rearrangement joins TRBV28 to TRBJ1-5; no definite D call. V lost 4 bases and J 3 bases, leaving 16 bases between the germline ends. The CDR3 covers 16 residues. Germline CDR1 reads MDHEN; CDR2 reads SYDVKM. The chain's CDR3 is CASSYAGSKLNQPQHF. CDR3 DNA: TGTGCCAGCAGTTACGCGGGGTCGAAACTCAATCAGCCCCAGCATTTT.

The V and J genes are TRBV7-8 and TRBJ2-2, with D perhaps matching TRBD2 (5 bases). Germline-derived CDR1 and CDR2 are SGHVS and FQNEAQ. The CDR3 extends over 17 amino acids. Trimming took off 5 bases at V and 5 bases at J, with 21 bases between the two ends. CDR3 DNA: TGTGCCAGCAGCCCGCACCAGTTCGGGGTTAGGACCGGGGAGCTGTTTTTT. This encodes CASSPHQFGVRTGELFF. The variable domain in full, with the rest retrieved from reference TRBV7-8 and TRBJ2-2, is GAGVSQSPRYKVAKRGQDVALRCDPISGHVSLFWYQQALGQGPEFLTYFQNEAQLDKSGLPSDRFFAERPEGSVSTLKIQRTQQEDSAVYLCASSPHQFGVRTGELFFGEGSRLTVL.

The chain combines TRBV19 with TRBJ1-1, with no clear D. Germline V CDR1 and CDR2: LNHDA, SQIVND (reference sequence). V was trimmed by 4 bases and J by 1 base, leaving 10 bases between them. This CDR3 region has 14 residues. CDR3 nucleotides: TGTGCCAGTAGTACAGACGACGGGAACACTGAAGCTTTCTTT. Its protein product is CASSTDDGNTEAFF.

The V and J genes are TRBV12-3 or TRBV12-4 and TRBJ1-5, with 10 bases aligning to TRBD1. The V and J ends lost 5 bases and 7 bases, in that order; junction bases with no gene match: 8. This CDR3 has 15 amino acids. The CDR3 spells CASSHIGQGGQPQHF. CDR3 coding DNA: TGTGCCAGCAGTCACATCGGACAGGGGGGGCAGCCCCAGCATTTT.

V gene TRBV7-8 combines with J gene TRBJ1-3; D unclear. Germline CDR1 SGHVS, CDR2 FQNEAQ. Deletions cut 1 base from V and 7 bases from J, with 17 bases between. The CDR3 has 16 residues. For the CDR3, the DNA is TGTGCCAGCAGCTTAGGCCGAGGGAGGCCGCGCAACACCATATATTTT. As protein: CASSLGRGRPRNTIYF.

The CDR3 spells CASSWRTSGGDTQYF. In nucleotides, the CDR3 is TGTGCCAGCAGTTGGAGGACTAGCGGGGGTGATACGCAGTATTTT. The chain recombines TRBV12-3 or TRBV12-4 with TRBJ2-3, with 13 bases matching TRBD2. CDR3 length: 15 amino acids. The ends lost 4 bases at V and 6 bases at J; junction bases unmatched: 4.

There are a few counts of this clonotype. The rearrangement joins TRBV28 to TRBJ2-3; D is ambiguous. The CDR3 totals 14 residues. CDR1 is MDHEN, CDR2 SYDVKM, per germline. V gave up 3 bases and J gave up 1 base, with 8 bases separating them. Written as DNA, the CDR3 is TGTGCCAGCAGTTTCTCGTCAGGCACAGATACGCAGTATTTT. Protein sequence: CASSFSSGTDTQYF.

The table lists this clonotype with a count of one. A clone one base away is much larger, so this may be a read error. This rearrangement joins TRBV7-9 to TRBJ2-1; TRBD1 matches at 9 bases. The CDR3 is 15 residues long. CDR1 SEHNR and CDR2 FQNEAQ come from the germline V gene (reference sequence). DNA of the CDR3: TGTTCCAGCAGCCACCGGGACAGGGCCTACAATGAGCAGTTCTTC. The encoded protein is CSSSHRDRAYNEQFF.

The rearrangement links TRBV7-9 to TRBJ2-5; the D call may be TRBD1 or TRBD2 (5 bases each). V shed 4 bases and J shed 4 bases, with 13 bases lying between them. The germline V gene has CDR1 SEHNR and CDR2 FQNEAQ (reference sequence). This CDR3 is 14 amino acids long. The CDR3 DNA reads TGTGCCAGCAGCTCCCGGAAGAGGGGAGAGACCCAGTACTTC. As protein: CASSSRKRGETQYF. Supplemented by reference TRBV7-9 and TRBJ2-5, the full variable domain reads DTGVSQNPRHKITKRGQNVTFRCDPISEHNRLYWYRQTLGQGPEFLTYFQNEAQLEKSRLLSDRFSAERPKGSFSTLEIQRTEQGDSAMYLCASSSRKRGETQYFGPGTRLLVL.

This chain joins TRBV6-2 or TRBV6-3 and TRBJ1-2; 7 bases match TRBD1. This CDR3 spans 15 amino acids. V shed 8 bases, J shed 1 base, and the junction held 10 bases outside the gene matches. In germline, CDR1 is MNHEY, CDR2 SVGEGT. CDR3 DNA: TGTGCCAGCGATACCGGGACAGTGAATAACTATGGCTACACCTTC. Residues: CASDTGTVNNYGYTF.

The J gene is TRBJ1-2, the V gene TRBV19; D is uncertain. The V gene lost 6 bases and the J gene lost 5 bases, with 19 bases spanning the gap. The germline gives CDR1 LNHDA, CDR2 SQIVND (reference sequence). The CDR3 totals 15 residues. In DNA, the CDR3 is TGTGCCAGTAGCGCTCCTGATTCGGAGGGATATGGCTACACCTTC. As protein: CASSAPDSEGYGYTF. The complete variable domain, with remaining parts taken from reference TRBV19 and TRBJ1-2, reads DGGITQSPKYLFRKEGQNVTLSCEQNLNHDAMYWYRQDPGQGLRLIYYSQIVNDFQKGDIAEGYSVSREKKESFPLTVTSAQKNPTAFYLCASSAPDSEGYGYTFGSGTRLTVV.